The 31 T cell receptor beta chains presented below share a single source sample, sequenced in a study of shared clonotypes between healthy human individuals. Clones were read by immunoSEQ multiplex PCR, and TCRdb kept only the in-frame ones, dropping some. The sample contains about 1.5 million clones, 95% to 99% of which appear only once. The source material was naive CD4+ T cells sorted from blood. Subset denoted: CD45RA+ positively selected. These receptors all stem from a young man in good health.

The CDR3 DNA follows: TGTGCCAGCAGAGACACCTCCCCCCATGAGCAGTTCTTC. Translating it yields CASRDTSPHEQFF. The chain combines TRBV2 with TRBJ2-1; unclear D gene. V was cut by 6 bases and J by 8 bases, with 14 bases left in between. Germline V gene sequence: CDR1 SNHLY, CDR2 FYNNEI. The CDR3 has 13 amino acids.

The chain links TRBV19 to TRBJ2-1; D possibly corresponds to TRBD2 (6 bases). The V end was cut by 4 bases, the J end by 7 bases, with 11 bases between. Germline CDR1 LNHDA, CDR2 SQIVND (reference sequence). The CDR3 spans 13 residues. CDR3 amino acids: CASSTARGNEQFF. The CDR3 DNA is TGTGCCAGTAGTACCGCGCGGGGTAATGAGCAGTTCTTC. The entire variable domain, with the rest obtained from reference TRBV19 and TRBJ2-1, is as follows: DGGITQSPKYLFRKEGQNVTLSCEQNLNHDAMYWYRQDPGQGLRLIYYSQIVNDFQKGDIAEGYSVSREKKESFPLTVTSAQKNPTAFYLCASSTARGNEQFFGPGTRLTVL.

This sequence joins TRBV6-4 and TRBJ2-7; weak D call: TRBD2 (5 bases). The V gene lost 6 bases and the J gene lost 2 bases, with 14 bases spanning the gap. The CDR3 extends over 14 amino acids. Germline CDR1 MRHNA, CDR2 SNTAGT. The CDR3 protein is CASRTSGATYEQYF. CDR3 DNA sequence: TGTGCCAGCAGGACCAGCGGAGCCACCTACGAGCAGTACTTC.

The rearrangement uses TRBV21-1 and TRBJ2-7; the table's D gene call, TRBD2, was not cross checked with the DNA. TRBV21-1 represents a pseudogene. This CDR3 is built from 15 residues. Here the CDR3 reads CASRLSVAQYHEQYF. DNA of the CDR3: TGTGCCAGCCGATTGTCTGTAGCCCAGTACCACGAGCAGTACTTC.

This clone has a single count. The chain uses TRBV5-1 and TRBJ1-1, with 10 bases matching TRBD1. Germline V gene sequence: CDR1 SGHRS, CDR2 YFSETQ. There are 16 residues in the CDR3. J lost 5 bases, V lost 0 bases, and 7 bases had no gene match. The CDR3 DNA reads as TGCGCCAGCAGCTTGGGACAGGGGGCGTTAATGACTGAAGCTTTCTTT. Translating it yields CASSLGQGALMTEAFF.

The chain couples TRBV29-1 to TRBJ2-3; D is uncertain. This CDR3 has 13 residues. Germline V gene data show CDR1 as SQVTM and CDR2 as ANQGSEA. V lost 3 bases to trimming and J lost 2 bases, with 9 bases between them. The CDR3, as DNA: TGCAGCGTTGATCCCGGAACCACAGATACGCAGTATTTT. It is translated as CSVDPGTTDTQYF.

A single count supports this clone. The V and J genes are TRBV6-1 and TRBJ2-3; the D gene could be TRBD1 or TRBD2 (5 bases each). The CDR3 spans 14 residues. Germline V gives CDR1 MNHNS, CDR2 SASEGT. V was cut by 5 bases and J by 4 bases, with 13 bases left in between. This CDR3 reads CASSFRGFADTQYF. The CDR3 DNA sequence: TGTGCCAGCAGTTTCCGGGGCTTTGCAGATACGCAGTATTTT.

This clone was counted between two and nine times. The chain joins TRBV5-4 to TRBJ1-5, with D maybe TRBD1 (5 bases). CDR1 SGHNT and CDR2 YYREEE come from the germline V gene (reference sequence). Trimming left V 9 bases short and J 2 bases short, with 6 bases between. This CDR3 is 11 amino acids long. CDR3 in amino acids: CAMGRNQPQHF. DNA of the CDR3: TGTGCCATGGGGCGCAATCAGCCCCAGCATTTT.

This clone is a singleton in its sample. The chain joins TRBV28 to TRBJ2-7; D not resolved. The CDR3 covers 13 residues. Trimming removed 3 bases from V and 4 bases from J, with 10 bases in between. Germline V gene data show CDR1 as MDHEN and CDR2 as SYDVKM. This CDR3 is CASSLAGQYEQYF. The CDR3 DNA reads TGTGCCAGCAGTTTGGCAGGTCAATACGAGCAGTACTTC.

This clone was detected once. V and J are TRBV29-1 and TRBJ2-1; 7 bases map to TRBD2. V shed 1 base and J 0 bases; nucleotides not matched to a gene: 3. CDR3 size: 15 residues. Germline CDR1 and CDR2: SQVTM and ANQGSEA. The CDR3 here is CSVEGGSGSYNEQFF. The CDR3 nucleotides read TGCAGCGTTGAAGGCGGGAGTGGCTCCTACAATGAGCAGTTCTTC.

V and J are TRBV6-4 and TRBJ2-6; TRBD1 agrees at 9 bases. After removal of 5 bases from V and 1 base from J, the junction contained 6 bases not matched to a gene. Germline CDR1 is MRHNA and CDR2 is SNTAGT. The CDR3 totals 17 residues. CDR3 nucleotide sequence: TGTGCCAGCAGTCCAGACAGGGGGGCGTCTGGGGCCAACGTCCTGACTTTC. Translating gives CASSPDRGASGANVLTF.

This chain links TRBV6-6 with TRBJ2-2; tentatively, D is TRBD1 (6 bases). CDR1 is MNHNY, CDR2 SVGAGI, per germline (reference sequence). The V end was cut by 6 bases, the J end by 2 bases, with 7 bases between. The CDR3 sequence is 13 residues long. The CDR3 here is CASRDSNTGELFF. The DNA of the CDR3 is TGTGCCAGCAGGGACAGTAACACCGGGGAGCTGTTTTTT.

The chain uses TRBV7-9 and TRBJ2-5; a possible D gene is TRBD2 (5 bases). The CDR3 covers 12 residues. The germline gives CDR1 SEHNR, CDR2 FQNEAQ (reference sequence). The V gene lost 7 bases and the J gene lost 0 bases, with 6 bases spanning the gap. The CDR3 region has the DNA TGTGCCAGCACCGGGAACCAAGAGACCCAGTACTTC. Translated, it gives CASTGNQETQYF.

The rearrangement joins TRBV27 to TRBJ1-1; 8 bases fit TRBD1. CDR3 size: 15 residues. The germline gives CDR1 MNHEY, CDR2 SMNVEV (reference sequence). Germline trimming cut 4 bases from V and 5 bases from J; bases unmatched to any gene: 9. As DNA, the CDR3 is TGTGCCAGCAGTTCCCCGGACAGGGTAGGGACTGAAGCTTTCTTT. Its protein is CASSSPDRVGTEAFF.

The chain has TRBV6-4 and TRBJ2-3; D uncertain. The CDR3 has 13 amino acids. The V gene lost 2 bases and the J gene lost 0 bases, with 3 bases spanning the gap. The germline V gene encodes CDR1 MRHNA and CDR2 SNTAGT. CDR3 DNA: TGTGCCAGCAGTGACGGCAGCACAGATACGCAGTATTTT. Its protein is CASSDGSTDTQYF.

The gene calls are TRBV11-2 and TRBJ1-5, with D hard to call. The CDR3 loop spans 16 amino acids. CDR1 SGHAT and CDR2 FQNNGV come from the germline V gene. Trimming cost V 2 bases and J 5 bases, with 16 bases left between them. The CDR3 DNA reads as TGTGCCAGCAGCTTATCTGGAAGCAGGTTAGATCAGCCCCAGCATTTT. This codes for CASSLSGSRLDQPQHF.

The chain uses TRBV10-2 and TRBJ2-7, with unresolved D. Germline V CDR1 and CDR2: WSHSY, SAAADI. CDR3 length: 14 amino acids. V was shortened by 5 bases and J by 0 bases, with 11 bases between the two germline ends. CDR3 sequence: CASSMTRSSYEQYF. CDR3 DNA: TGCGCCAGCAGTATGACACGGAGCTCCTACGAGCAGTACTTC.

The chain joins TRBV19 to TRBJ2-4; 8 bases are a match to TRBD2. This CDR3 comprises 14 residues. Per the germline V gene, CDR1 is LNHDA and CDR2 is SQIVND (reference sequence). The trim removed 4 bases at V and 9 bases at J, leaving 8 bases unmatched. In DNA form, the CDR3 reads TGTGCCAGTAGTACCCCGGGGAGCGGGGGCATTCAGTACTTC. Its protein is CASSTPGSGGIQYF.

This chain joins TRBV4-3 and TRBJ2-3, with 11 bases that match TRBD2. This CDR3 is built from 18 residues. Germline trimming cut 2 bases from V and 6 bases from J; bases unmatched to any gene: 13. Germline V lookup: CDR1 LGHNA, CDR2 YSLEER. The chain's CDR3 is CASSQPSPTSGGRDTQYF. For the CDR3, the DNA is TGCGCCAGCAGCCAACCCTCCCCCACTAGCGGGGGCCGGGATACGCAGTATTTT.

This clone was seen only once. The chain is built from TRBV9 and TRBJ2-5; D may be TRBD2 (5 bases). There are 15 residues in the CDR3. V was cut by 0 bases and J by 4 bases, with 13 bases left in between. Germline CDR1 is SGDLS and CDR2 is YYNGEE. The CDR3 region has the DNA TGTGCCAGCAGCGTAGAGGCAGGTCGGGGAGAGACCCAGTACTTC. Amino acids: CASSVEAGRGETQYF.

This clone was detected once. The chain recombines TRBV5-1 with TRBJ2-5; TRBD2 aligns across 14 bases. The junction had 3 bases not matched to a gene; V was cut back by 0 bases and J by 5 bases. This CDR3 has 16 amino acids. Germline loops: CDR1 SGHRS, CDR2 YFSETQ. DNA of the CDR3: TGCGCCAGCAGCTTGGGGGGACTAGCGGGAGTTGAGACCCAGTACTTC. Protein: CASSLGGLAGVETQYF.

The chain recombines TRBV11-2 with TRBJ2-3; 11 nucleotides line up with TRBD2. The CDR3 is made up of 17 amino acids. CDR1 and CDR2 from the germline V gene are SGHAT and FQNNGV. J was trimmed by 4 bases and V by 1 base; bases with no gene match: 7. The CDR3 loop is CASSLGTLAGEPDTQYF. The CDR3 nucleotides are TGTGCCAGCAGCTTAGGAACACTAGCGGGAGAGCCAGATACGCAGTATTTT.

Details on this clone: The identical CDR3 is also encoded by other nucleotide sequences in the sample. The chain recombines TRBV6-5 with TRBJ1-2, with 9 nucleotides matching TRBD1. Germline assignment: CDR1 MNHEY and CDR2 SVGAGI. This CDR3 is 15 amino acids long. V lost 0 bases and J lost 4; bases outside the gene matches: 3. In DNA, the CDR3 is TGTGCCAGCAGTTACTCGGAGACAGGGGGCTATGGCTACACCTTC. This codes for CASSYSETGGYGYTF.

V is TRBV2 and J is TRBJ2-7, with D maybe TRBD1 (6 bases). Trimming stripped 2 bases from V and 2 bases from J, with 10 bases between. Germline lookup yields CDR1 SNHLY and CDR2 FYNNEI. This CDR3 spans 14 amino acids. In DNA form, the CDR3 reads TGTGCCAGCAGTGAACTACAGGGTCCCTACGAGCAGTACTTC. Its translation is CASSELQGPYEQYF. Full variable domain (rest looked up from reference TRBV2 and TRBJ2-7): EPEVTQTPSHQVTQMGQEVILRCVPISNHLYFYWYRQILGQKVEFLVSFYNNEISEKSEIFDDQFSVERPDGSNFTLKIRSTKLEDSAMYFCASSELQGPYEQYFGPGTRLTVT.

V and J are TRBV4-1 and TRBJ2-5; perhaps TRBD1 as D (5 bases). This CDR3 is built from 15 residues. V lost 0 bases to trimming and J lost 4 bases, with 12 bases between them. Germline V CDR1 and CDR2: MGHRA, YSYEKL. The CDR3 loop is CASSQDGARGETQYF. The CDR3 bases are TGCGCCAGCAGCCAAGATGGCGCTAGGGGAGAGACCCAGTACTTC.

On this clone: Other DNA sequences in the same sample also yield this CDR3. The chain links TRBV28 to TRBJ2-7; D unclear. CDR1 and CDR2 from the germline V gene are MDHEN and SYDVKM. V lost 4 bases to trimming and J lost 3 bases, with 7 bases between them. The CDR3 consists of 12 residues. The chain's CDR3 is CASSSPGYEQYF. CDR3 DNA sequence: TGTGCCAGCAGTTCCCCCGGCTACGAGCAGTACTTC.

This chain connects TRBV18 to TRBJ2-1; 9 bases match TRBD1. This CDR3 has 16 amino acids. The ends lost 8 bases at V and 6 bases at J; junction bases unmatched: 14. Germline CDR1 and CDR2: KGHSH and LQKENI. The CDR3 loop is CASADRRDRDGNEQFF. The DNA of the CDR3 is TGTGCCAGCGCTGACCGACGGGACAGGGATGGCAATGAGCAGTTCTTC. Supplemented by reference TRBV18 and TRBJ2-1, the full variable domain reads NAGVMQNPRHLVRRRGQEARLRCSPMKGHSHVYWYRQLPEEGLKFMVYLQKENIIDESGMPKERFSAEFPKEGPSILRIQQVVRGDSAAYFCASADRRDRDGNEQFFGPGTRLTVL.

The chain combines TRBV15 with TRBJ1-2, with a possible D match to TRBD1 (6 bases). The germline V gene has CDR1 LNHNV and CDR2 YYDKDF (reference sequence). The V and J ends lost 3 bases and 6 bases respectively, with 17 bases between them. This CDR3 contains 15 residues. The CDR3 DNA sequence: TGTGCCACCAGCAGTATCAGGGGCCGGTTCAATGGCTACACCTTC. Translated: CATSSIRGRFNGYTF.

The chain links TRBV19 to TRBJ2-1; no reliable D call. The CDR3 has 11 amino acids. CDR1 and CDR2 from the germline V gene are LNHDA and SQIVND (reference sequence). Trimming took 4 bases from V and 7 from J, leaving 5 bases between them. The CDR3: CASSTINEQFF. The CDR3 DNA reads TGTGCCAGTAGTACCATTAATGAGCAGTTCTTC. The full variable domain, completed using reference TRBV19 and TRBJ2-1, is DGGITQSPKYLFRKEGQNVTLSCEQNLNHDAMYWYRQDPGQGLRLIYYSQIVNDFQKGDIAEGYSVSREKKESFPLTVTSAQKNPTAFYLCASSTINEQFFGPGTRLTVL.

This clone came up once. The chain carries TRBV5-6 and TRBJ2-1; D remains unclear. The germline V gene has CDR1 SGHDT and CDR2 YYEEEE. V was pared by 0 bases and J by 9 bases, with 19 bases between. The CDR3 is 16 amino acids. CDR3 sequence reads: CASSLGSGYSLSEQFF. CDR3 bases: TGTGCCAGCAGCTTGGGTTCCGGGTACTCACTAAGTGAGCAGTTCTTC.

The gene calls are TRBV6-4 and TRBJ1-2, with 9 bases matching TRBD1. The CDR3 runs to 15 residues. After removal of 3 bases from V and 7 bases from J, the junction contained 9 bases not matched to a gene. Germline V gene sequence: CDR1 MRHNA, CDR2 SNTAGT. The DNA for the CDR3 is TGTGCCAGCAGTGATCGACCGGGACAGGGTGTTGGCTACACCTTC. Translated: CASSDRPGQGVGYTF.